Following are 8 T cell receptor beta chains from one sample sequenced in a study of CD8 T cells in Susac syndrome (dated 2019 in TCRdb). Libraries were made using the immunoSEQ multiplex PCR assay. RNA was extracted with the RNeasy kit and roughly 0.5 to 1 ug was reverse transcribed using random hexamers. TCRdb's own reprocessing of the public reads used fastp at Q25 and MiXCR and kept productive beta chains. For every CDR3 protein sequence, its rows merge into one entry that carries the most common genes and DNA. This sample is represented by some 150,000 distinct CDR3 sequences; about 94% of them were singletons. Around 0.21% of the sample rests with the top ten. Specimen: CD8+ T cells from PBMCs. The receptors derive from a human donor with multiple sclerosis.

This rearrangement joins TRBV7-6 to TRBJ2-5; D tentatively fits TRBD1 or TRBD2 (6 bases each). This CDR3 contains 15 residues. Germline-derived CDR1 and CDR2 are SGHVS and FNYEAQ. The V end lost 2 bases, the J end lost 1 base, and 11 bases lay between the germline ends. The CDR3 loop reads CASSLQRGPQETQYF. The CDR3 coding sequence is TGTGCCAGCAGCTTACAACGGGGGCCCCAAGAGACCCAGTACTTC.

This chain uses TRBV13 with TRBJ2-7; weak D call: TRBD1 (6 bases). Per the germline V gene, CDR1 is PRHDT and CDR2 is FYEKMQ (reference sequence). V shed 3 bases and J shed 3 bases, with 15 bases lying between them. CDR3 length equals 15 residues. As DNA, the CDR3 is TGTGCCAGCAGCTTCTTACAGGGTAAAGACTACGAGCAGTACTTC. Translated, it gives CASSFLQGKDYEQYF.

This rearrangement joins TRBV7-9 to TRBJ1-2; 8 nucleotides align to TRBD1. CDR1 and CDR2 (germline): SEHNR, FQNEAQ (reference sequence). The CDR3 loop spans 16 amino acids. With 1 base clipped from V and 3 bases from J, the junction kept 7 bases outside the gene matches. CDR3 sequence: CASSLEGAGGDYGYTF. CDR3 sequence (DNA): TGTGCCAGCAGCTTAGAGGGGGCAGGGGGCGACTATGGCTACACCTTC. The complete variable domain, with remaining parts taken from reference TRBV7-9 and TRBJ1-2, reads DTGVSQNPRHKITKRGQNVTFRCDPISEHNRLYWYRQTLGQGPEFLTYFQNEAQLEKSRLLSDRFSAERPKGSFSTLEIQRTEQGDSAMYLCASSLEGAGGDYGYTFGSGTRLTVV.

The chain employs TRBV7-2 and TRBJ1-6; 8 nucleotides line up with TRBD1. The CDR3 is 15 amino acids. The trim removed 5 bases at V and 9 bases at J, leaving 9 bases unmatched. The V gene's germline CDR1 is SGHTA and CDR2 FQGNSA. CDR3 bases: TGTGCCAGCAGCCTAGGGGACAGGTCCGCTTCACCCCTCCACTTT. This codes for CASSLGDRSASPLHF.

The chain is built from TRBV20-1 and TRBJ2-7; 13 bases fit TRBD2. The ends lost 6 bases at V and 3 bases at J; junction bases unmatched: 14. Germline CDR1 reads DFQATT; CDR2 reads SNEGSKA (reference sequence). This CDR3 has 17 amino acids. CDR3 DNA sequence: TGCAGTGCAACGGGACTAGCGGGGCTCTCGACCAACTACGAGCAGTACTTC. This encodes CSATGLAGLSTNYEQYF.

The V and J genes are TRBV7-2 and TRBJ2-5; TRBD2 matches 15 bases. The trim removed 6 bases at V and 0 bases at J, leaving 8 bases unmatched. The CDR3 loop spans 18 amino acids. Germline V gene data show CDR1 as SGHTA and CDR2 as FQGNSA. Here the CDR3 DNA reads TGTGCCAGCAGGAACCCGGGACTAGCGGGGGGTAACCAAGAGACCCAGTACTTC. Translation gives CASRNPGLAGGNQETQYF.

The gene calls are TRBV29-1 and TRBJ2-1; weak D call: TRBD2 (6 bases). Trimming removed 7 bases at V and 4 bases at J, with 14 bases between. CDR1 SQVTM and CDR2 ANQGSEA come from the germline V gene. This CDR3 contains 13 residues. CDR3 bases: TGCAGCGCCCGAAACGGAGGGTACAATGAGCAGTTCTTC. Its translation is CSARNGGYNEQFF.

V is TRBV9 and J is TRBJ1-5; D possibly corresponds to TRBD1 (5 bases). This CDR3 is built from 13 residues. Germline values: CDR1 SGDLS, CDR2 YYNGEE. V was pared by 3 bases and J by 6 bases, with 10 bases between. Here the CDR3 DNA reads TGTGCCAGCAGCGGTTCGGGGGGTCAGCCCCAGCATTTT. It yields the protein CASSGSGGQPQHF.